The 18 T cell receptor beta chains below all came from one sample that was sequenced in a study of blood T cell repertoires in COVID-19. Libraries were prepared by immunoSEQ multiplex PCR; TCRdb keeps only in-frame clonotypes and omits some of them. This table has about 98,000 clones, nearly 90% appearing once. Sequencing was performed on peripheral blood. These receptors all come from a man between 65 and 79 years old with acute or convalescent COVID-19.

This clone was detected once. The genes are TRBV6-1 and TRBJ1-5; unclear D gene. The V and J ends lost 2 bases and 3 bases respectively, with 5 bases between them. The CDR3 has 13 residues. Germline CDR1 MNHNS, CDR2 SASEGT. Here the CDR3 reads CASSEQFNQPQHF. The CDR3 DNA reads TGTGCCAGCAGTGAACAGTTCAATCAGCCCCAGCATTTT.

This clone was seen just once. The gene calls are TRBV25-1 and TRBJ1-2; D uncertain. V shed 0 bases and J shed 8 bases, with 13 bases lying between them. Germline V gene data show CDR1 as MGHDK and CDR2 as SYGVNS. The CDR3 has 14 amino acids. CDR3 DNA: TGTGCCAGCAGTGAATACCTGGAGGAGAGGGGCTACACCTTC. This gives the protein CASSEYLEERGYTF.

CDR3: CASSSHADTEAFF. CDR3 DNA: TGCGCCAGCAGCTCCCACGCGGACACTGAAGCTTTCTTT. J is TRBJ1-1 and V is TRBV5-1; no firm D call. The CDR3 runs 13 residues. V was pared by 3 bases and J by 3 bases, with 9 bases between. Looked up from germline, CDR1 is SGHRS and CDR2 is YFSETQ. Drawing the rest from reference TRBV5-1 and TRBJ1-1, the complete variable domain is KAGVTQTPRYLIKTRGQQVTLSCSPISGHRSVSWYQQTPGQGLQFLFEYFSETQRNKGNFPGRFSGRQFSNSRSEMNVSTLELGDSALYLCASSSHADTEAFFGQGTRLTVV.

The chain joins TRBV9 to TRBJ2-3, with TRBD2 matching over 9 bases. The J segment lost 2 bases and the V segment lost 0 bases, leaving 7 bases of the junction unmatched. Per the germline V gene, CDR1 is SGDLS and CDR2 is YYNGEE. The CDR3 consists of 17 residues. CDR3 DNA sequence: TGTGCCAGCAGCGTAGAGGATAGCGGGGGCTCCACAGATACGCAGTATTTT. Its protein product is CASSVEDSGGSTDTQYF.

The V and J genes are TRBV19 and TRBJ2-1, with TRBD2 as a possible D gene (6 bases). The CDR3 length is 14 residues. CDR1 LNHDA and CDR2 SQIVND come from the germline V gene (reference sequence). Trimming removed 8 bases from V and 0 bases from J, with 11 bases in between. DNA for the CDR3: TGTGCCAGTCAAGACGGGGGCTCCTACAATGAGCAGTTCTTC. Its translation is CASQDGGSYNEQFF. Variable domain in full (rest from reference TRBV19 and TRBJ2-1): DGGITQSPKYLFRKEGQNVTLSCEQNLNHDAMYWYRQDPGQGLRLIYYSQIVNDFQKGDIAEGYSVSREKKESFPLTVTSAQKNPTAFYLCASQDGGSYNEQFFGPGTRLTVL.

The rearrangement uses TRBV5-1 and TRBJ1-1; D is ambiguous. Germline V gene data show CDR1 as SGHRS and CDR2 as YFSETQ. The V end lost 0 bases, the J end lost 1 base, and 4 bases lay between the germline ends. The CDR3 runs to 13 residues. The CDR3: CASSLGGNTEAFF. The CDR3, as DNA: TGCGCCAGCAGCTTGGGAGGGAACACTGAAGCTTTCTTT.

CDR3 loop: CASSPGGRGRSAGNTIYF. The CDR3 bases are TGTGCCAGCAGTCCTGGCGGCAGGGGGCGAAGCGCTGGAAACACCATATATTTT. The V and J genes are TRBV6-6 and TRBJ1-3; 8 nucleotides align to TRBD1. The V and J ends lost 5 bases and 2 bases, in that order; junction bases with no gene match: 14. In germline, CDR1 is MNHNY, CDR2 SVGAGI (reference sequence). The CDR3 extends over 18 amino acids.

The chain combines TRBV15 with TRBJ2-7; 7 bases are a match to TRBD1. This CDR3 has 15 residues. With 3 bases clipped from V and 6 bases from J, the junction kept 11 bases outside the gene matches. The germline V gene encodes CDR1 LNHNV and CDR2 YYDKDF (reference sequence). The CDR3 loop reads CATSSAGGPSGEQYV. As DNA, the CDR3 is TGTGCCACCAGCAGTGCAGGGGGACCGTCGGGCGAGCAGTACGTC.

The chain recombines TRBV4-2 with TRBJ1-1; maybe TRBD1 (5 bases). Per the germline V gene, CDR1 is LGHNA and CDR2 is YNFKEQ. The V end lost 1 base, the J end lost 3 bases, and 12 bases lay between the germline ends. The CDR3 has 15 residues. In DNA form, the CDR3 reads TGTGCCAGCAGCCAAGCCGGGGGACCGCACACTGAAGCTTTCTTT. Amino acids: CASSQAGGPHTEAFF.

The chain carries TRBV7-9 and TRBJ2-5, with a tentative D call TRBD1 (6 bases). V lost 3 bases and J lost 1, with 9 bases in between. Germline CDR1 and CDR2: SEHNR and FQNEAQ (reference sequence). The CDR3 loop spans 14 amino acids. The CDR3 sequence: CASSFQGGQETQYF. Here the CDR3 DNA reads TGTGCCAGCAGCTTCCAAGGGGGCCAAGAGACCCAGTACTTC.

The J gene is TRBJ2-7, the V gene TRBV7-3; 7 bases match TRBD2. This CDR3 spans 13 amino acids. Trimming took 1 base from V and 3 from J; bases not matched to a gene: 0. Germline loops: CDR1 SGHTA, CDR2 FQGTGA. CDR3 nucleotide sequence: TGTGCCAGCAGCTTAAGCGGGGGCTACGAGCAGTACTTC. This gives the protein CASSLSGGYEQYF.

This chain connects TRBV6-1 to TRBJ1-4; D gene unclear. Germline-derived CDR1 and CDR2 are MNHNS and SASEGT. Deletions cut 1 base from V and 4 bases from J, with 19 bases between. The CDR3 has 18 amino acids. CDR3 nucleotides: TGTGCCAGCAGTGAAGGGAGGGTCAGTATGGGCCATAATGAAAAACTGTTTTTT. Amino acid sequence: CASSEGRVSMGHNEKLFF.

The chain employs TRBV28 and TRBJ1-4; D unclear. The CDR3 has 15 residues. CDR1 is MDHEN, CDR2 SYDVKM, per germline. Trimming shortened V by 5 bases and J by 2 bases, and 12 bases separated the two germline ends. The CDR3 DNA reads TGTGCCAGCAGTCCGCACGGTTTTACTAATGAAAAACTGTTTTTT. It yields the protein CASSPHGFTNEKLFF.

The chain recombines TRBV4-1 with TRBJ2-5; no reliable D call. The V end lost 0 bases, the J end lost 1 base, and 6 bases lay between the germline ends. This CDR3 comprises 14 residues. CDR1 is MGHRA and CDR2 is YSYEKL in the germline V gene. CDR3 loop: CASSQDISQETQYF. In DNA form, the CDR3 reads TGCGCCAGCAGCCAAGATATTTCCCAAGAGACCCAGTACTTC.

This chain connects TRBV3-1 (or the pseudogene TRBV3-2) to TRBJ2-3, with 9 positions matching TRBD2. CDR3 length: 14 residues. Germline V lookup: CDR1 LGHDT, CDR2 YNNKEL (reference sequence). Trimming at V came to 3 bases and at J to 6 bases, leaving 4 bases not matched to a gene. In DNA, the CDR3 is TGTGCCAGCAGCCAGAGCGGGGGGCGGGATACGCAGTATTTT. Translated: CASSQSGGRDTQYF.

This chain's CDR3 is CASSYLPGGATYGYTF. The CDR3 DNA reads TGTGCCAGTAGTTACCTCCCGGGGGGCGCGACCTATGGCTACACCTTC. The chain combines TRBV19 with TRBJ1-2, with D tentatively TRBD1 (6 bases). V gave up 5 bases and J gave up 4 bases, with 20 bases separating them. CDR3 size: 16 residues. Germline V gives CDR1 LNHDA, CDR2 SQIVND (reference sequence).

In its sample, this clone was seen once. This chain links TRBV29-1 with TRBJ1-1, with 7 nucleotides matching TRBD1. Germline CDR1 SQVTM, CDR2 ANQGSEA. The V gene end was trimmed by 6 bases and the J gene end by 1 base; junction bases not matched to a gene: 8. The CDR3 sequence is 14 residues long. The CDR3 spells CSVRDHRGNTEAFF. DNA of the CDR3: TGCAGCGTGCGCGACCACAGGGGGAACACTGAAGCTTTCTTT.

The CDR3 DNA reads as TGTGCCAGCAGCTTAGCCGGGACAGGAGGAAACACCATATATTTT. Its translation is CASSLAGTGGNTIYF. The V call is TRBV7-9, the J call TRBJ1-3; TRBD1 aligns across 8 bases. V shed 0 bases and J 4 bases; nucleotides not matched to a gene: 2. The CDR3 consists of 15 residues. In germline, CDR1 is SEHNR, CDR2 FQNEAQ (reference sequence). Supplemented by reference TRBV7-9 and TRBJ1-3, the full variable domain reads DTGVSQNPRHKITKRGQNVTFRCDPISEHNRLYWYRQTLGQGPEFLTYFQNEAQLEKSRLLSDRFSAERPKGSFSTLEIQRTEQGDSAMYLCASSLAGTGGNTIYFGEGSWLTVV.